The entry below gives a single TCR beta chain sequence along with its context. The data derive from a study of blood T cell repertoires in COVID-19. Study-wide background: COVID-19 samples from acute and convalescent phases originated in the United States, Italy and Spain.

The CDR3 totals 15 residues. With 5 bases clipped from V and 0 bases from J, the junction kept 7 bases outside the gene matches. Per the germline V gene, CDR1 is SGHNT and CDR2 is YYREEE (reference sequence). Repertoires were generated with immunoSEQ multiplex PCR, while TCRdb's copy carries only in-frame clones and drops some. The table has more than 300,000 clones, around 84% seen once. The source of this sequence is a woman aged 18-29 years who had recovered from COVID-19. Material for sequencing was PBMCs or T cells enriched from blood (not recorded which). V and J are TRBV5-4 and TRBJ2-7; 8 nucleotides match TRBD1. CDR3 in amino acids: CASRLWTGSSYEQYF. The CDR3, as DNA: TGTGCCAGCAGACTCTGGACAGGGAGCTCCTACGAGCAGTACTTC.